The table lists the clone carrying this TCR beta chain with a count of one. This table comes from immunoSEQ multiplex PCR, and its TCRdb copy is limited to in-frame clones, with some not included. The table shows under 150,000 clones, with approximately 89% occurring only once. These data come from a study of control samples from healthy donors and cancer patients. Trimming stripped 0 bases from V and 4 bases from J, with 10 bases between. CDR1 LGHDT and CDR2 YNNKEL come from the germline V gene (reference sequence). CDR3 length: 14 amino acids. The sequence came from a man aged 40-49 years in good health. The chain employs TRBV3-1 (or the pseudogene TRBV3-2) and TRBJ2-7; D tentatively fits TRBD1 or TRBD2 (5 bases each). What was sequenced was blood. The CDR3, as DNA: TGTGCCAGCAGCCAAGATGGGGGAAGGTACGAGCAGTACTTC. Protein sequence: CASSQDGGRYEQYF.